This entry concerns a single TCR beta chain. The data derive from a study of blood T cell repertoires in COVID-19. Generated by immunoSEQ multiplex PCR, the TCRdb table keeps only in-frame clones and is missing some. The sample yields roughly 150,000 clones, approximately 86% seen once. J lost 3 bases, V lost 4 bases, and 12 bases had no gene match. This CDR3 spans 17 amino acids. Germline CDR1 LGHDT, CDR2 YNNKEL (reference sequence). This TCR was sampled from a man at least 80 years old with COVID-19, enrolled during active disease. The sequencing sample was made of peripheral blood. This rearrangement joins TRBV3-1 (or the pseudogene TRBV3-2) to TRBJ2-7; 10 nucleotides line up with TRBD2. For the CDR3, the DNA is TGTGCCAGCAGCCCTGGGACTAGCGCTTTAAGGGACTACGAGCAGTACTTC. Its protein product is CASSPGTSALRDYEQYF.